The 10 T cell receptor beta chains below all came from one sample that was sequenced in a study of CD8 T cells in ankylosing spondylitis. Each CDR3 protein gets one entry after TCRdb re-called the 5' RACE reads with MiXCR. The sample includes about 350,000 distinct CDR3 sequences, more than 20% seen only once; the top ten take around 13%. Sequenced input: blood, either unsorted or a sorted T cell fraction (not recorded which). These receptors all stem from a male donor with ankylosing spondylitis or in good health (not recorded which).

This clonotype has more than one count but fewer than ten. The chain links TRBV12-3 or TRBV12-4 to TRBJ2-2; either TRBD1 or TRBD2 may fit D (5 bases each). Trimming shortened V by 4 bases and J by 4 bases, and 16 bases separated the two germline ends. The CDR3 extends over 16 amino acids. The CDR3 spells CASSSLPGQGTGELFF. DNA of the CDR3: TGTGCCAGCAGTTCCCTCCCGGGGCAGGGCACCGGGGAGCTGTTTTTT.

Notes on this clonotype: The junction and the germline gene differ at one end; a read error may be behind it. The rearrangement links TRBV7-7 to TRBJ2-5; 10 bases match TRBD1. Germline V CDR1 and CDR2: SSHAT, FNYEAQ (reference sequence). This CDR3 is built from 14 residues. The CDR3 coding sequence is TGTGCTAGCAGCTGGGACAGGGGTCAAGAGACCCAGTACTTC. Encoded protein: CASSWDRGQETQYF. The variable domain in full, completed from reference TRBV7-7 and TRBJ2-5, reads GAGVSQSPRYKVTKRGQDVTLRCDPISSHATLYWYQQALGQGPEFLTYFNYEAQPDKSGLPSDRFSAERPEGSISTLTIQRTEQRDSAMYRCASSWDRGQETQYFGPGTRLLVL.

The rearrangement uses TRBV20-1 and TRBJ2-7; D gene unclear. Per the germline V gene, CDR1 is DFQATT and CDR2 is SNEGSKA (reference sequence). This CDR3 spans 14 amino acids. Trimming removed 2 bases at V and 1 base at J, with 12 bases between. The CDR3 coding sequence is TGCAGTGCTAGACCGAGGCGGCTTTCCTACGAGCAGTACTTC. Protein product: CSARPRRLSYEQYF.

In its sample, this clonotype was seen once. CDR3 loop: CASSFWPGSYNEQFF. In nucleotides, the CDR3 is TGCGCCAGCAGCTTTTGGCCGGGTTCCTACAATGAGCAGTTCTTC. The chain has TRBV5-1 and TRBJ2-1; D remains unclear. The CDR3 is 15 amino acids. Germline CDR1 SGHRS, CDR2 YFSETQ. V dropped 2 bases and J dropped 1 base, with 10 bases sitting between them.

The V call is TRBV11-2, the J call TRBJ2-1; possibly TRBD2 for D (7 bases). The CDR3 covers 16 residues. Germline-derived CDR1 and CDR2 are SGHAT and FQNNGV. Trimming left V 0 bases short and J 7 bases short, with 16 bases between. The CDR3 nucleotides are TGTGCCAGCAGCTTAGATTACCCCGAGGGGGGGAATGAGCAGTTCTTC. Its protein is CASSLDYPEGGNEQFF.

The chain uses TRBV27 and TRBJ2-3, with TRBD2 matching over 9 bases. There are 16 residues in the CDR3. CDR1 and CDR2 from the germline V gene are MNHEY and SMNVEV (reference sequence). The V and J ends lost 1 base and 4 bases, in that order; junction bases with no gene match: 6. The CDR3 DNA reads as TGTGCCAGCAGTTTATTTGCTAGCGGGGCCTCAGATACGCAGTATTTT. It encodes CASSLFASGASDTQYF.

V gene TRBV3-1 combines with J gene TRBJ1-4; the D is unclear. The CDR3 loop spans 15 amino acids. The germline V and J ends were trimmed by 0 bases and 7 bases, with 12 bases remaining between them. Germline CDR1 reads LGHDT; CDR2 reads YNNKEL (reference sequence). CDR3 DNA sequence: TGTGCCAGCAGCCAAGATCCCGGCGGTCCTGAAAAACTGTTTTTT. Amino acid sequence: CASSQDPGGPEKLFF. Together with reference TRBV3-1 and TRBJ1-4, the CDR3 gives the full variable domain: DTAVSQTPKYLVTQMGNDKSIKCEQNLGHDTMYWYKQDSKKFLKIMFSYNNKELIINETVPNRFSPKSPDKAHLNLHINSLELGDSAVYFCASSQDPGGPEKLFFGSGTQLSVL.

This clonotype showed up just a few times. The chain joins TRBV28 to TRBJ2-7; the match to TRBD2 covers 8 bases. CDR3 size: 17 residues. V shed 2 bases, J shed 2 bases, and the junction held 11 bases outside the gene matches. CDR1 MDHEN and CDR2 SYDVKM come from the germline V gene. The CDR3: CASSLTGGGLTAYEQYF. The CDR3 coding sequence is TGTGCCAGCAGTTTAACCGGGGGGGGACTAACAGCCTACGAGCAGTACTTC.

This chain joins TRBV7-8 and TRBJ2-1, with 10 bases lining up with TRBD2. Trimming removed 1 base from V and 6 bases from J; junction bases left unmatched: 6. CDR3 length: 16 amino acids. Germline loops: CDR1 SGHVS, CDR2 FQNEAQ. The CDR3 DNA follows: TGTGCCAGCAGCTTAGTGAGCGGGGGGGCCGGCAATGAGCAGTTCTTC. Translating gives CASSLVSGGAGNEQFF.

This clonotype appeared a few times. As DNA, the CDR3 is TGTGCCAGCAGCTACACCGGGACAGGGGGGAATGAGCAGTTCTTC. Its translation is CASSYTGTGGNEQFF. This chain connects TRBV5-6 to TRBJ2-1, with 11 positions matching TRBD1. Trimming removed 3 bases from V and 7 bases from J; junction bases left unmatched: 6. Per the germline V gene, CDR1 is SGHDT and CDR2 is YYEEEE. CDR3 size: 15 residues.